This TCR beta chain came from a study of control samples from healthy donors and cancer patients. Assay used: immunoSEQ multiplex PCR; TCRdb lists only in-frame clones, some missing. The table records tens of thousands of clones, more than 75% of them present only once. V was trimmed by 5 bases and J by 0 bases, leaving 15 bases between them. Germline V CDR1 and CDR2: MNHEY, SMNVEV (reference sequence). The CDR3 runs to 16 residues. V usage is TRBV27 and J usage is TRBJ2-3; D perhaps matches TRBD1 (5 bases). The clonotype originates from a woman between 50 and 59 years old in good health. Sequencing used blood. The CDR3 DNA reads as TGTGCCAGCAGTACGCGCTCAGGGCCGAGCACAGATACGCAGTATTTT. It translates to CASSTRSGPSTDTQYF.